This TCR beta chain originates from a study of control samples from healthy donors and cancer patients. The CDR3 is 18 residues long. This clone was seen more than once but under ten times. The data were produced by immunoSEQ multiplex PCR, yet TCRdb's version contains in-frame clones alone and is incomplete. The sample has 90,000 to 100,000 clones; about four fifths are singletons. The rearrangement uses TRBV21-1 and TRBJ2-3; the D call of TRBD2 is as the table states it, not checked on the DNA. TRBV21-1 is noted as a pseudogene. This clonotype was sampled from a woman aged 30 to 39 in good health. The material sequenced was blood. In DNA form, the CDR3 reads TGTGCCAGCAGCCCAGACGGCGGACTAGCGGGGTTTGAAGATACGCAGTATTTT. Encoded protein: CASSPDGGLAGFEDTQYF.